Presented here are 2 T cell receptor beta chains from one specimen sequenced in a study of monozygotic twins with inflammatory bowel disease. TCRdb reanalyzed the 5' RACE reads and collapses them to one entry per CDR3 protein, without DNA. Its table lists approximately 400,000 distinct CDR3 sequences. Sequencing was done on a sample of blood. These TCRs come from a human donor with ulcerative colitis or Crohn's disease, or a healthy co-twin of an affected twin (not recorded which).

This chain links TRBV27 with TRBJ1-6. The V gene's germline CDR1 is MNHEY and CDR2 SMNVEV (reference sequence). The length of the CDR3 is 15 residues. The chain's CDR3 is CASSFSESRNSPLHF.

The chain is built from TRBV20-1 and TRBJ2-1; the TCRdb call, TRBD1, lacks DNA for checking. Germline CDR1 reads DFQATT; CDR2 reads SNEGSKA (reference sequence). The CDR3 is 15 residues long. This CDR3 reads CSAPKGQGTYNEQFF.